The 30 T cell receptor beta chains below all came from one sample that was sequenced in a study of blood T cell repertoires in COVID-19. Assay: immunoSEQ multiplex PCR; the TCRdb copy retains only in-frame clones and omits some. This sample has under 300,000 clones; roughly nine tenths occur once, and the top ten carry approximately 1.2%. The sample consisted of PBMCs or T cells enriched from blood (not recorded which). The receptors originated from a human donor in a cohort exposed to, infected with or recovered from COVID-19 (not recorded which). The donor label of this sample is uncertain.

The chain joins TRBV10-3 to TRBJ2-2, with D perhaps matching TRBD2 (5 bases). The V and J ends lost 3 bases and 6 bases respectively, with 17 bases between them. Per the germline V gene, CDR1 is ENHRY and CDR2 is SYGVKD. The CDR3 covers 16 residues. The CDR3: CAISDRGAPEPGELFF. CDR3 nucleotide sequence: TGTGCCATCAGTGACCGGGGAGCCCCCGAACCCGGGGAGCTGTTTTTT.

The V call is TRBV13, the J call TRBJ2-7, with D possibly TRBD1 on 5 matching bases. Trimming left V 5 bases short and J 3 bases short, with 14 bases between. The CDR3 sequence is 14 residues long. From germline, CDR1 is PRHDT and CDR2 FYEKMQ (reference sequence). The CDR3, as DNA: TGTGCCAGCAGCCCCCGGACACTGGACTACGAGCAGTACTTC. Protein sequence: CASSPRTLDYEQYF. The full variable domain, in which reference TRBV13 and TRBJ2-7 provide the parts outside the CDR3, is AAGVIQSPRHLIKEKRETATLKCYPIPRHDTVYWYQQGPGQDPQFLISFYEKMQSDKGSIPDRFSAQQFSDYHSELNMSSLELGDSALYFCASSPRTLDYEQYFGPGTRLTVT.

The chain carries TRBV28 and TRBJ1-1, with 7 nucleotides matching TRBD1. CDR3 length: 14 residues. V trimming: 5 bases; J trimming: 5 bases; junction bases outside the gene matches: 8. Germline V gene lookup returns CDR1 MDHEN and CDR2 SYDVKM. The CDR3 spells CASSLGGVGTEAFF. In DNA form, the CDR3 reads TGTGCCAGCAGTCTAGGGGGCGTTGGTACTGAAGCTTTCTTT.

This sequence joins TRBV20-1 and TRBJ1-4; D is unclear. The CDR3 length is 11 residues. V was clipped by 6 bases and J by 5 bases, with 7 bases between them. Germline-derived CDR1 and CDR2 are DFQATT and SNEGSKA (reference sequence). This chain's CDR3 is CSAWRNEKLFF. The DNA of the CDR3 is TGCAGTGCGTGGCGGAATGAAAAACTGTTTTTT.

CDR3 protein: CASSGQGEGNTIYF. The CDR3 nucleotides are TGCGCCAGCAGCGGACAGGGGGAAGGAAACACCATATATTTT. This chain links TRBV5-1 with TRBJ1-3; 10 positions agree with TRBD1. Germline CDR1 is SGHRS and CDR2 is YFSETQ. The CDR3 has 14 residues. V lost 4 bases, J lost 4 bases, and 2 bases stayed unmatched.

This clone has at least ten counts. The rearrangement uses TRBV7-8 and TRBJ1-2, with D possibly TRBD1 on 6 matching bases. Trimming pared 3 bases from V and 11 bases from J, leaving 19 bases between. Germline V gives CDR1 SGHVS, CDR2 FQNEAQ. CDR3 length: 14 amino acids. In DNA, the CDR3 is TGTGCCAGCAGCTTGGACAGCGTAGGGGTGGGGTACACCTTC. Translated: CASSLDSVGVGYTF.

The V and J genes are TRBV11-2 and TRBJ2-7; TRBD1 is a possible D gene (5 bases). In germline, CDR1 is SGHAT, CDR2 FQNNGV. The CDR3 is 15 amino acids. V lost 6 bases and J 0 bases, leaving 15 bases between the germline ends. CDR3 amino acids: CASRPPGRTSYEQYF. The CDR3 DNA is TGTGCCAGCAGACCTCCAGGGCGCACCTCCTACGAGCAGTACTTC.

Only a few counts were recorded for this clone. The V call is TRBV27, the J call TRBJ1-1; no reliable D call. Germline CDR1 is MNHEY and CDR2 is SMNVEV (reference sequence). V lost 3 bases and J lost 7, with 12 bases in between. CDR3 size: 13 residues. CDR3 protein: CASSFLNLGEAFF. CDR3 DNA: TGTGCCAGCAGTTTTCTCAACCTCGGTGAAGCTTTCTTT.

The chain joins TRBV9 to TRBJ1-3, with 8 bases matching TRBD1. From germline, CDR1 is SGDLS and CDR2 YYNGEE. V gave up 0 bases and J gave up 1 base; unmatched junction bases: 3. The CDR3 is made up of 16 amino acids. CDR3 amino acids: CASSVADRGSGNTIYF. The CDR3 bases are TGTGCCAGCAGCGTAGCCGACAGGGGTTCTGGAAACACCATATATTTT.

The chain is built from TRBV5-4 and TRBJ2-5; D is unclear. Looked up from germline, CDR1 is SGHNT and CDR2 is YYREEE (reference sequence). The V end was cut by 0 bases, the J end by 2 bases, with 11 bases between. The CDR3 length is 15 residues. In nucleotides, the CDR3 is TGTGCCAGCAGCTTGGGTGCCGGTAAGCAAGAGACCCAGTACTTC. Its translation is CASSLGAGKQETQYF.

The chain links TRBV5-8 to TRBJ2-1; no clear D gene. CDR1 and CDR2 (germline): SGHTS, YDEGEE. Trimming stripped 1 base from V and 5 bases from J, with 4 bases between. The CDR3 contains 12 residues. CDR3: CASSLQNNEQFF. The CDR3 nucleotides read TGTGCCAGCAGCTTGCAGAACAATGAGCAGTTCTTC.

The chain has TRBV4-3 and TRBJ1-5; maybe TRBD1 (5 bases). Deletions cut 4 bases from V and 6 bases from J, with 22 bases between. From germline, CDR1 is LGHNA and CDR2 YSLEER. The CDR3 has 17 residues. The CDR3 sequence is CASSLKLAGGAGQPQHF. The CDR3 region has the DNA TGCGCCAGCAGCCTCAAGTTGGCGGGCGGGGCAGGTCAGCCCCAGCATTTT.

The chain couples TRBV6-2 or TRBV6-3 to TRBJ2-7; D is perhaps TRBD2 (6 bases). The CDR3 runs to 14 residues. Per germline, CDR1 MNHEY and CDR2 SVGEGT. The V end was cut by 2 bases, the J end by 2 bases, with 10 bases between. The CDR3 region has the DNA TGTGCCAGCAGTTACGGCGGGGTCCCCTACGAGCAGTACTTC. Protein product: CASSYGGVPYEQYF.

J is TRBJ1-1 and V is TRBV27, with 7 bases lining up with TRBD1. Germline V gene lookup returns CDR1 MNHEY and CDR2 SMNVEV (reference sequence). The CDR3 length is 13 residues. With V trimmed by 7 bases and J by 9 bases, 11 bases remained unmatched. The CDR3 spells CASILRGRGKAFF. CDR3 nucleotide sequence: TGTGCCAGCATCCTTAGGGGGCGTGGGAAAGCTTTCTTT.

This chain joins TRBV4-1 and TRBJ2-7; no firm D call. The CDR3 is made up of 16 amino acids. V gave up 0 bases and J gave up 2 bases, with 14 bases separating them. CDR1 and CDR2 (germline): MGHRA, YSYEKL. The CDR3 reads CASSQDLHTPTYEQYF. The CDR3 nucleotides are TGCGCCAGCAGCCAAGATCTCCACACCCCGACCTACGAGCAGTACTTC.

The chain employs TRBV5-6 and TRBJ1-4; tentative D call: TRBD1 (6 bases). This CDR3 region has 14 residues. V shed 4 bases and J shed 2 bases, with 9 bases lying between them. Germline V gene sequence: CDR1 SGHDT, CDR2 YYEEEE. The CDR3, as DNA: TGTGCCAGCAGCCACGGACAGACTAATGAAAAACTGTTTTTT. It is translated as CASSHGQTNEKLFF. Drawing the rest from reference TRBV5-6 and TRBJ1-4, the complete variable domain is DAGVTQSPTHLIKTRGQQVTLRCSPKSGHDTVSWYQQALGQGPQFIFQYYEEEERQRGNFPDRFSGHQFPNYSSELNVNALLLGDSALYLCASSHGQTNEKLFFGSGTQLSVL.

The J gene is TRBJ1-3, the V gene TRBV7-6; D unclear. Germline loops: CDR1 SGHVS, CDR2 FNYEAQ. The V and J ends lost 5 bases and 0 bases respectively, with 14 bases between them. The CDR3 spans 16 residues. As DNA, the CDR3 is TGTGCCAGCAGCACCCCGGGGTCCGACTCTGGAAACACCATATATTTT. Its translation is CASSTPGSDSGNTIYF. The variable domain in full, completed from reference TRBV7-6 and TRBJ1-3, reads GAGVSQSPRYKVTKRGQDVALRCDPISGHVSLYWYRQALGQGPEFLTYFNYEAQQDKSGLPNDRFSAERPEGSISTLTIQRTEQRDSAMYRCASSTPGSDSGNTIYFGEGSWLTVV.

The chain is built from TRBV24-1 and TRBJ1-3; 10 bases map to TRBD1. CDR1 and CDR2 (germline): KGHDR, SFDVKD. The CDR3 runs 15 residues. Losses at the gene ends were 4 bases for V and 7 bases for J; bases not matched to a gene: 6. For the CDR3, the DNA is TGTGCCACCAGTGACCCGGGACAGGGGTGGAACACCATATATTTT. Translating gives CATSDPGQGWNTIYF.

The CDR3 reads CASSLALGQGNTEAFF. As DNA, the CDR3 is TGTGCCAGCAGCTTAGCGCTTGGACAGGGAAACACTGAAGCTTTCTTT. The chain has TRBV7-8 and TRBJ1-1; 8 nucleotides align to TRBD1. Germline V gene data show CDR1 as SGHVS and CDR2 as FQNEAQ. V shed 0 bases and J 2 bases; nucleotides not matched to a gene: 5. The CDR3 extends over 16 amino acids.

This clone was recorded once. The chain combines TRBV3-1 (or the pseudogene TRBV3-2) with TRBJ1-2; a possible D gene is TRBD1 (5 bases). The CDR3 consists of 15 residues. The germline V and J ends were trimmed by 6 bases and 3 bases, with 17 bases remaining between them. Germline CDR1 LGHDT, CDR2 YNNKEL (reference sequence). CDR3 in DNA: TGTGCCAGCAGGACCACCGGGGGAGGAGACTATGGCTACACCTTC. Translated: CASRTTGGGDYGYTF.

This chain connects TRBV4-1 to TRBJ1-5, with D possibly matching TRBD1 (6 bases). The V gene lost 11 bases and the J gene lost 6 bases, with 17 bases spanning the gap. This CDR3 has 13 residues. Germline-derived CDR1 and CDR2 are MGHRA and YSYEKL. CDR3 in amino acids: CAHREGIRQPQHF. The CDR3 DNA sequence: TGCGCCCACAGGGAGGGGATACGTCAGCCCCAGCATTTT.

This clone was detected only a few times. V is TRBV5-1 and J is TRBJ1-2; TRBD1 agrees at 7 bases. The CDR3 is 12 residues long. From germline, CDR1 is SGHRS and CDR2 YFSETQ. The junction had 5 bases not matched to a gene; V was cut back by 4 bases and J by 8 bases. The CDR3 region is CASSLDRAGYTF. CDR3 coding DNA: TGCGCCAGCAGCCTCGACAGGGCAGGCTACACCTTC.

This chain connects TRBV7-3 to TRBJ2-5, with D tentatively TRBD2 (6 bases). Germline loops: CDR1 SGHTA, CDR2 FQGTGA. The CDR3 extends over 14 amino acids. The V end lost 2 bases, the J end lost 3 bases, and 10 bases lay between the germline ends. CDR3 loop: CASSLGGGKETQYF. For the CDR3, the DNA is TGTGCCAGCAGCTTAGGAGGCGGGAAAGAGACCCAGTACTTC.

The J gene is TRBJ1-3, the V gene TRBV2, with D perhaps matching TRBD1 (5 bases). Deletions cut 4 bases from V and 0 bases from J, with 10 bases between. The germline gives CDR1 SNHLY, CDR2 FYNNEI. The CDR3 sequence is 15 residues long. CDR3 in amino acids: CASSGGSSSGNTIYF. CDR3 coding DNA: TGTGCCAGCAGTGGGGGCAGTAGCTCTGGAAACACCATATATTTT.

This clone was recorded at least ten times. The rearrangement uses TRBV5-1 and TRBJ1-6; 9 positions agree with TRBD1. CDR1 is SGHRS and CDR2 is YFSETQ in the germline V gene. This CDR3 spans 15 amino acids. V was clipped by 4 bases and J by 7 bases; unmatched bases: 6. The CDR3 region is CASSETTGGNSPLHF. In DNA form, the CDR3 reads TGCGCCAGCAGCGAGACGACAGGGGGAAATTCACCCCTCCACTTT.

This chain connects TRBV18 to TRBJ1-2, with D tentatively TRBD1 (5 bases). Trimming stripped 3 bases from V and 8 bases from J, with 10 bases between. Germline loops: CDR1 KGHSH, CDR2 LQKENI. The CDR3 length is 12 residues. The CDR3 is CASSPWGDGYTF. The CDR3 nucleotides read TGTGCCAGCTCACCTTGGGGGGACGGCTACACCTTC.

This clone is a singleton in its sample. CDR3 amino acids: CASSEASGAYNEQFF. The CDR3 coding sequence is TGTGCCAGCAGTGAGGCCAGCGGGGCTTACAATGAGCAGTTCTTC. The V call is TRBV6-1, the J call TRBJ2-1, with 7 bases identical to TRBD2. Trimming cost V 3 bases and J 4 bases; bases outside gene matches: 6. Germline CDR1 MNHNS, CDR2 SASEGT. The CDR3 runs to 15 residues.

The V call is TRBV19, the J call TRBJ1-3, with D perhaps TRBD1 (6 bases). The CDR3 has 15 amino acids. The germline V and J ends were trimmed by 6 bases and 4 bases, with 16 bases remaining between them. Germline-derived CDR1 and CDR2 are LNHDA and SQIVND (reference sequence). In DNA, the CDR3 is TGTGCCAGTAGCCCCCAACAGGGATCCGGAAACACCATATATTTT. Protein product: CASSPQQGSGNTIYF.

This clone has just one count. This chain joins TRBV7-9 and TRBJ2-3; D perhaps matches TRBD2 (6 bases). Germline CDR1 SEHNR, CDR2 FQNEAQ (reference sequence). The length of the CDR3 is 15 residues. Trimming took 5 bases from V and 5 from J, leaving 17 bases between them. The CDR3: CASSPPKERVDTQYF. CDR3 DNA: TGTGCCAGCAGCCCCCCCAAAGAGCGGGTAGATACGCAGTATTTT.

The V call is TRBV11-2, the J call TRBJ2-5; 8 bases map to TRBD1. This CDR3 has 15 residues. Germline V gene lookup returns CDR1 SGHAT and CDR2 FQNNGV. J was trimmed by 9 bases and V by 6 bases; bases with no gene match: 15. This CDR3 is CASRALQGGPRAQYF. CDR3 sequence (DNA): TGTGCCAGCAGAGCGCTACAGGGGGGACCAAGAGCCCAGTACTTC.